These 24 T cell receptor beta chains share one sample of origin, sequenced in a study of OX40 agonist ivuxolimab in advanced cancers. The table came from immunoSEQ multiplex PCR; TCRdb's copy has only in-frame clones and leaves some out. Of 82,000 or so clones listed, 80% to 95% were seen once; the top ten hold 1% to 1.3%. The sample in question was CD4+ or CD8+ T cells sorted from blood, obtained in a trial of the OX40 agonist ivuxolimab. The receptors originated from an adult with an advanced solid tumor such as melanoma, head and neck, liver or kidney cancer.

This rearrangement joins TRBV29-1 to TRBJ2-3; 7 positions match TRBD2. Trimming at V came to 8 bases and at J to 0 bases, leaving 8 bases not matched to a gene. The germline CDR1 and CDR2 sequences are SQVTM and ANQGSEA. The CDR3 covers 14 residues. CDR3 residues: CSLWEGLSTDTQYF. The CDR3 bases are TGCAGCTTATGGGAGGGACTAAGCACAGATACGCAGTATTTT.

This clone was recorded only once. DNA of the CDR3: TGTGCCAGCAGTGAAATCGAGGGGGGGGACGAAAAACTGTTTTTT. Protein product: CASSEIEGGDEKLFF. The chain links TRBV2 to TRBJ1-4, with D possibly being TRBD1 (6 bases). CDR3 size: 15 residues. Trimming pared 2 bases from V and 8 bases from J, leaving 15 bases between. Germline V lookup: CDR1 SNHLY, CDR2 FYNNEI.

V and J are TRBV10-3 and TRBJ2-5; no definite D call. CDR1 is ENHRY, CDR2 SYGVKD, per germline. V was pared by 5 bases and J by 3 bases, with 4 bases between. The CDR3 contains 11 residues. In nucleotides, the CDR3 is TGTGCCATCAGTTCAAAAGAGACCCAGTACTTC. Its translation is CAISSKETQYF.

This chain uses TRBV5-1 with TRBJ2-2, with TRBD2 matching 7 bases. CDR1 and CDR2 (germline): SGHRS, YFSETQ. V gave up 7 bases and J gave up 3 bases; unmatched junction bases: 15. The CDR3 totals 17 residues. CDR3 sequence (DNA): TGCGCCAGCGGACAACGTTCTAGCGGTCAATACACCGGGGAGCTGTTTTTT. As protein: CASGQRSSGQYTGELFF. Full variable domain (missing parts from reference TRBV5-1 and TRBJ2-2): KAGVTQTPRYLIKTRGQQVTLSCSPISGHRSVSWYQQTPGQGLQFLFEYFSETQRNKGNFPGRFSGRQFSNSRSEMNVSTLELGDSALYLCASGQRSSGQYTGELFFGEGSRLTVL.

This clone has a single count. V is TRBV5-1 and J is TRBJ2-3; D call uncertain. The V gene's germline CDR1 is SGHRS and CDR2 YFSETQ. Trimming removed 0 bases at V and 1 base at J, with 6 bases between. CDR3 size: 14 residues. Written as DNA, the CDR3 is TGCGCCAGCAGCTTGGCCAAAGGCACAGATACGCAGTATTTT. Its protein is CASSLAKGTDTQYF. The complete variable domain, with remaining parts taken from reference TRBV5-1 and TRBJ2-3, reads KAGVTQTPRYLIKTRGQQVTLSCSPISGHRSVSWYQQTPGQGLQFLFEYFSETQRNKGNFPGRFSGRQFSNSRSEMNVSTLELGDSALYLCASSLAKGTDTQYFGPGTRLTVL.

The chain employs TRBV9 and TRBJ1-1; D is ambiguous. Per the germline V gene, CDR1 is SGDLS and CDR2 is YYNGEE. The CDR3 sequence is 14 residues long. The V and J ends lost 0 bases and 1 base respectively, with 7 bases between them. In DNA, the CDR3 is TGTGCCAGCAGCGTAGAGGGTAAGAACACTGAAGCTTTCTTT. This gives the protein CASSVEGKNTEAFF.

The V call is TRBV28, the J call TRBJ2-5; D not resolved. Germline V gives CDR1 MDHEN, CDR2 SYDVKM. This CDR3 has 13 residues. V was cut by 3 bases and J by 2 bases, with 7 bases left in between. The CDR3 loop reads CASSLSVQETQYF. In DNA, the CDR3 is TGTGCCAGCAGTTTGTCGGTACAAGAGACCCAGTACTTC.

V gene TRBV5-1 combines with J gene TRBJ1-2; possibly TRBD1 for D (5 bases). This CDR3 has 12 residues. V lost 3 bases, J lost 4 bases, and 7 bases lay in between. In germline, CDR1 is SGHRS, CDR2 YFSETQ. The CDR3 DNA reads TGCGCCAGCAGCTCGGGGCTCTATGGCTACACCTTC. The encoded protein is CASSSGLYGYTF.

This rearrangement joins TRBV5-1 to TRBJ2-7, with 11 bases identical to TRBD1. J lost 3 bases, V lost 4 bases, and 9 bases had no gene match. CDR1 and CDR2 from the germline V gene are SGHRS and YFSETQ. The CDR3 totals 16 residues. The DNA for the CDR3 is TGCGCCAGCAGCCTACACCCCGGGACAGGGGGCTACGAGCAGTACTTC. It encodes CASSLHPGTGGYEQYF. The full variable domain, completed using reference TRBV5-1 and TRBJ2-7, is KAGVTQTPRYLIKTRGQQVTLSCSPISGHRSVSWYQQTPGQGLQFLFEYFSETQRNKGNFPGRFSGRQFSNSRSEMNVSTLELGDSALYLCASSLHPGTGGYEQYFGPGTRLTVT.

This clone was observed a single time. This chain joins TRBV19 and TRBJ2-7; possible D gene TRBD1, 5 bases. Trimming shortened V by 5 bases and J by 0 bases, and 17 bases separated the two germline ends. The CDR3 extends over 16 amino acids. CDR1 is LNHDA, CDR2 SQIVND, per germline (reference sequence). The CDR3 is CASSSDPTEYSYEQYF. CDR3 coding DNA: TGTGCCAGTAGTTCTGACCCGACAGAATACTCCTACGAGCAGTACTTC.

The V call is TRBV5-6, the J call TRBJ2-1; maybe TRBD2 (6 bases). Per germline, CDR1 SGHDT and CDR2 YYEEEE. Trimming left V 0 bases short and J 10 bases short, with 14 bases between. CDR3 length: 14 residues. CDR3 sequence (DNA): TGTGCCAGCAGCTTGGTGGGACTTTTCGGAGAGCAGTTCTTC. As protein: CASSLVGLFGEQFF.

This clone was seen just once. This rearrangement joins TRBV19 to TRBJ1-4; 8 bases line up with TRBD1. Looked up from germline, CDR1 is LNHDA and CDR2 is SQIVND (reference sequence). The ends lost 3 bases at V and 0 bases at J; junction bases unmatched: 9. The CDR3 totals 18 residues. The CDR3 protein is CASSIRTGSFTTNEKLFF. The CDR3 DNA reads TGTGCCAGTAGTATCCGGACAGGGAGCTTCACAACTAATGAAAAACTGTTTTTT.

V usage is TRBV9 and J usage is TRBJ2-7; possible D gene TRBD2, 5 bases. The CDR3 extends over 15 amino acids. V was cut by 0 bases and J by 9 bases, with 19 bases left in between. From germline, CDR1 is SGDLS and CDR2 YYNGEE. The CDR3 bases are TGTGCCAGCAGCGTAGAGGAAGTAGGGAGAGCCGGGCAGTACTTC. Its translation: CASSVEEVGRAGQYF.

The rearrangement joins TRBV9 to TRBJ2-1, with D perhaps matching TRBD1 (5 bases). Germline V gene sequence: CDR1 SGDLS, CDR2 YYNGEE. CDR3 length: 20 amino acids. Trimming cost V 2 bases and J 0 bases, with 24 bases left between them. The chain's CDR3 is CASSVGPVTAELSSYNEQFF. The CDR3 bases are TGTGCCAGCAGCGTGGGGCCGGTGACGGCAGAATTGAGCTCCTACAATGAGCAGTTCTTC.

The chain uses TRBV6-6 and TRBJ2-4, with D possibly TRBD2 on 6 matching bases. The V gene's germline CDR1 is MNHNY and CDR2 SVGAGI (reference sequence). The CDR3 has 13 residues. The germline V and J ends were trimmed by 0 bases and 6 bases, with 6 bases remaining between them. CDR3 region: CASSYSGGNIQYF. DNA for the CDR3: TGTGCCAGCAGTTACTCGGGGGGAAACATTCAGTACTTC.

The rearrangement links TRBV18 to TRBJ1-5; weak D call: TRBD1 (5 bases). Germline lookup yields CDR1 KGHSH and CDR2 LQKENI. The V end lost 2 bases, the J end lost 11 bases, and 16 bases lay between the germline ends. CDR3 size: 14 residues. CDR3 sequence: CASSPGTQDPSQHF. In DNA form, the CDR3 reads TGTGCCAGCTCACCAGGGACTCAGGACCCCTCCCAGCATTTT.

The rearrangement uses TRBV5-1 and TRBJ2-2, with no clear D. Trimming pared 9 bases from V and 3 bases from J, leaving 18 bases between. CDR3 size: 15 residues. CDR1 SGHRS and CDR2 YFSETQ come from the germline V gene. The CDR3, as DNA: TGCGCCACCAAGGAGAGGAACGGGTACACCGGGGAGCTGTTTTTT. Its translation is CATKERNGYTGELFF.

In nucleotides, the CDR3 is TGTGCCAGCAGTTACCGCAGAGACTCCTACGAGCAGTACTTC. This sequence encodes CASSYRRDSYEQYF. This chain uses TRBV6-5 with TRBJ2-7, with D uncertain. Trimming removed 2 bases from V and 0 bases from J, with 8 bases in between. CDR3 length equals 14 residues. Germline CDR1 is MNHEY and CDR2 is SVGAGI.

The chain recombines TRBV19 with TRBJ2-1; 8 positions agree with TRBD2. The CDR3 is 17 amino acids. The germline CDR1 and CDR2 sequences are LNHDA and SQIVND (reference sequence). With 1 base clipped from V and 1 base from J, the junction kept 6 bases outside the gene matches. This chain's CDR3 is CASSIVSGARSYNEQFF. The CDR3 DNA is TGTGCCAGTAGTATAGTTAGCGGGGCTCGATCCTACAATGAGCAGTTCTTC.

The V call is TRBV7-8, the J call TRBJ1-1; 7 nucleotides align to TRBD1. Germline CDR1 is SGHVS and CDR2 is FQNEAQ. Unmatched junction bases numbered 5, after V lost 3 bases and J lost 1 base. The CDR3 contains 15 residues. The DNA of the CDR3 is TGTGCCAGCAGCTTTTGGACAGGAGAGAACACTGAAGCTTTCTTT. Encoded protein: CASSFWTGENTEAFF.

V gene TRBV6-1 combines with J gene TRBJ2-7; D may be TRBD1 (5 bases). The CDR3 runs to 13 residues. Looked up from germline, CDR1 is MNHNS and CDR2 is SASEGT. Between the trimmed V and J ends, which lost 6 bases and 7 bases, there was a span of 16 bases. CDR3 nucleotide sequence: TGTGCCAGCAGCGACAACCTTAGGGGTGAGCAGTACTTC. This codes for CASSDNLRGEQYF.

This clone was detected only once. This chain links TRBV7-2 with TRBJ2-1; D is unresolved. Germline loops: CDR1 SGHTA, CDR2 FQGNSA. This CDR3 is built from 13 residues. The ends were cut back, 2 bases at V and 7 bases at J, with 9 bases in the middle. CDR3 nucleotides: TGTGCCAGCAGCTTACTCCGTTGGAATGAGCAGTTCTTC. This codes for CASSLLRWNEQFF.

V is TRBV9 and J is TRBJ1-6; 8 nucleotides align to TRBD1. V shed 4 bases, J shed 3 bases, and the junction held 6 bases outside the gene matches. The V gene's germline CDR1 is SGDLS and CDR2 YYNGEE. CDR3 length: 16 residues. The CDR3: CASSPQQGGYNSPLHF. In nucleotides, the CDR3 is TGTGCCAGCAGCCCCCAACAGGGGGGCTATAATTCACCCCTCCACTTT.

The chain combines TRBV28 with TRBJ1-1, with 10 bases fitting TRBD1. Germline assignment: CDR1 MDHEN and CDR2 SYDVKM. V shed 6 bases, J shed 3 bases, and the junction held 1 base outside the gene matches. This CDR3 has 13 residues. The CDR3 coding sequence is TGTGCCAGCAGGACAGGGGGCTACACTGAAGCTTTCTTT. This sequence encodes CASRTGGYTEAFF.